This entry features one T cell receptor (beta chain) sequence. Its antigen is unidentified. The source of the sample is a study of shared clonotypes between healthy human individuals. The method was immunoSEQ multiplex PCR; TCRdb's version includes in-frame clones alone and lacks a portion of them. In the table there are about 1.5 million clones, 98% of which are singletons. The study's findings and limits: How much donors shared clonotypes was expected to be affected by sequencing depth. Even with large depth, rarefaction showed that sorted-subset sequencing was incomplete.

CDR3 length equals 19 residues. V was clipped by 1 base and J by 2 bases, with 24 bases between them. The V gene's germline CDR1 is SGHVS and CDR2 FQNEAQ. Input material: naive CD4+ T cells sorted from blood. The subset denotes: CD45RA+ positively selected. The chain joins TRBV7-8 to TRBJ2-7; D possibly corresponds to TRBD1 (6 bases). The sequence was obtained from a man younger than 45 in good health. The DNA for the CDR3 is TGTGCCAGCAGCTTAGAGGCTGGATGGATGCAGGGGTGGACCTACGAGCAGTACTTC. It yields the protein CASSLEAGWMQGWTYEQYF.